This passage covers 30 T cell receptor beta chains from one sample sequenced in a study of Ad26.COV2.S vaccination and SARS-CoV-2 variants. Clones were sequenced by immunoSEQ multiplex PCR, and TCRdb holds only the in-frame ones, with some missing. The profile shows fewer than 500,000 clones, roughly nine tenths of them singletons. Treatment here: some 20 received Ad26.COV2.S at low or high dose, single or two shots; roughly five received placebo; per-sample allocation not given. Specimen acquisition occurred on day 63 following the initial vaccine or placebo injection. This specimen consisted of peripheral blood, obtained in a trial of Ad26.COV2.S vaccine versus placebo. The receptors originated from a person between 18 and 60 years old who received the Ad26.COV2.S COVID-19 vaccine or a placebo.

The chain employs TRBV11-3 and TRBJ1-3; no clear D. Germline lookup yields CDR1 SGHNT and CDR2 YENEEA. V was cut by 6 bases and J by 0 bases, with 6 bases left in between. This CDR3 is 13 amino acids long. Written as DNA, the CDR3 is TGTGCCAGCAGTCGGGTCTCTGGAAACACCATATATTTT. This gives the protein CASSRVSGNTIYF. The full variable domain, in which reference TRBV11-3 and TRBJ1-3 provide the parts outside the CDR3, is EAGVVQSPRYKIIEKKQPVAFWCNPISGHNTLYWYLQNLGQGPELLIRYENEEAVDDSQLPKDRFSAERLKGVDSTLKIQPAELGDSAVYLCASSRVSGNTIYFGEGSWLTVV.

This sequence joins TRBV18 and TRBJ1-1; D possibly corresponds to TRBD1 (6 bases). This CDR3 region has 12 residues. Trimming took 10 bases from V and 3 from J, leaving 12 bases between them. CDR1 is KGHSH and CDR2 is LQKENI in the germline V gene. CDR3 sequence (DNA): TGTGCCACCCAGAGGGGGGACACTGAAGCTTTCTTT. It translates to CATQRGDTEAFF. Variable domain in full (rest from reference TRBV18 and TRBJ1-1): NAGVMQNPRHLVRRRGQEARLRCSPMKGHSHVYWYRQLPEEGLKFMVYLQKENIIDESGMPKERFSAEFPKEGPSILRIQQVVRGDSAAYFCATQRGDTEAFFGQGTRLTVV.

The chain has TRBV30 and TRBJ1-2, with D tentatively TRBD1 (5 bases). V gave up 5 bases and J gave up 5 bases, with 18 bases separating them. CDR3 length equals 14 residues. Germline-derived CDR1 and CDR2 are GTSNPN and SVGIG (reference sequence). CDR3 coding DNA: TGTGCCTGGGCTGAACTGGGACCGTGGTATGGCTACACCTTC. Translating gives CAWAELGPWYGYTF.

This chain links TRBV7-9 with TRBJ1-4; 7 nucleotides agree with TRBD1. Looked up from germline, CDR1 is SEHNR and CDR2 is FQNEAQ (reference sequence). With V trimmed by 4 bases and J by 0 bases, 8 bases remained unmatched. The CDR3 spans 17 residues. In nucleotides, the CDR3 is TGTGCCAGCAGCTATAGCTCCGGGACAGCAACTAATGAAAAACTGTTTTTT. It is translated as CASSYSSGTATNEKLFF.

V is TRBV13 and J is TRBJ2-1; 13 bases line up with TRBD2. The germline CDR1 and CDR2 sequences are PRHDT and FYEKMQ (reference sequence). This CDR3 is built from 16 residues. J gave up 4 bases and V 3 bases, and 3 bases lay outside the gene matches. This CDR3 reads CASSLGLAGFYNEQFF. The CDR3 DNA follows: TGTGCCAGCAGCTTGGGACTAGCGGGGTTTTACAATGAGCAGTTCTTC.

This rearrangement joins TRBV14 to TRBJ2-1; TRBD2 agrees at 7 bases. V was clipped by 2 bases and J by 7 bases; unmatched bases: 5. The CDR3 consists of 14 residues. The germline V gene has CDR1 SGHDN and CDR2 FVKESK. The CDR3 nucleotides read TGTGCCAGCAGCCAAAAGCGGGATAGGAATGAGCAGTTCTTC. It translates to CASSQKRDRNEQFF.

This sequence joins TRBV5-5 and TRBJ1-1, with D unresolved. Per germline, CDR1 SGHKS and CDR2 YYEKEE (reference sequence). The CDR3 length is 16 residues. Trimming pared 0 bases from V and 5 bases from J, leaving 17 bases between. The CDR3 DNA sequence: TGTGCCAGCAGCTTGGCTTTTAAAGCCGTTGGGACTGAAGCTTTCTTT. Translated: CASSLAFKAVGTEAFF. Supplemented by reference TRBV5-5 and TRBJ1-1, the full variable domain reads DAGVTQSPTHLIKTRGQQVTLRCSPISGHKSVSWYQQVLGQGPQFIFQYYEKEERGRGNFPDRFSARQFPNYSSELNVNALLLGDSALYLCASSLAFKAVGTEAFFGQGTRLTVV.

The chain joins TRBV19 to TRBJ1-1, with unresolved D. Per germline, CDR1 LNHDA and CDR2 SQIVND (reference sequence). V was pared by 7 bases and J by 3 bases, with 21 bases between. CDR3 length: 16 residues. CDR3 sequence reads: CASTSLDGTRDTEAFF. CDR3 bases: TGTGCCAGTACCTCCCTCGATGGCACGCGGGACACTGAAGCTTTCTTT.

This rearrangement joins TRBV5-1 to TRBJ2-2, with TRBD2 matching over 8 bases. Germline values: CDR1 SGHRS, CDR2 YFSETQ. The V and J ends lost 0 bases and 4 bases, in that order; junction bases with no gene match: 8. This CDR3 is 17 amino acids long. The CDR3 loop reads CASSLGPSGRGTGELFF. The CDR3 DNA sequence: TGCGCCAGCAGCTTGGGGCCTAGCGGGCGGGGCACCGGGGAGCTGTTTTTT.

The V gene is TRBV19, the J gene TRBJ2-1; 7 nucleotides line up with TRBD2. CDR1 LNHDA and CDR2 SQIVND come from the germline V gene (reference sequence). The V gene end was trimmed by 5 bases and the J gene end by 7 bases; junction bases not matched to a gene: 8. The CDR3 length is 14 residues. CDR3 sequence reads: CASSGAGARNEQFF. In nucleotides, the CDR3 is TGTGCCAGTAGTGGGGCGGGAGCGCGGAATGAGCAGTTCTTC. The full variable domain, in which reference TRBV19 and TRBJ2-1 provide the parts outside the CDR3, is DGGITQSPKYLFRKEGQNVTLSCEQNLNHDAMYWYRQDPGQGLRLIYYSQIVNDFQKGDIAEGYSVSREKKESFPLTVTSAQKNPTAFYLCASSGAGARNEQFFGPGTRLTVL.

V gene TRBV19 combines with J gene TRBJ2-5, with 12 bases matching TRBD2. Germline V gene data show CDR1 as LNHDA and CDR2 as SQIVND (reference sequence). CDR3 length: 18 amino acids. V shed 0 bases, J shed 5 bases, and the junction held 10 bases outside the gene matches. The CDR3 DNA follows: TGTGCCAGTAGTATAGATATTTCTAGCGGGAGGGCCGTTGAGACCCAGTACTTC. Translation gives CASSIDISSGRAVETQYF.

This sequence joins TRBV3-1 (or the pseudogene TRBV3-2) and TRBJ2-1, with D perhaps being TRBD1 or TRBD2 (6 bases each). CDR1 is LGHDT and CDR2 is YNNKEL in the germline V gene (reference sequence). V was shortened by 1 base and J by 13 bases, with 17 bases between the two germline ends. CDR3 length equals 14 residues. The DNA of the CDR3 is TGTGCCAGCAGCCAAGCGGGACAAGGCGGGGAACAGTTCTTC. Its translation is CASSQAGQGGEQFF.

V usage is TRBV5-4 and J usage is TRBJ2-2, with D perhaps TRBD1 (5 bases). This CDR3 region has 13 residues. From germline, CDR1 is SGHNT and CDR2 YYREEE (reference sequence). V was pared by 7 bases and J by 2 bases, with 9 bases between. CDR3 protein: CASLDSNTGELFF. CDR3 sequence (DNA): TGTGCCAGCCTAGACAGTAACACCGGGGAGCTGTTTTTT.

The V gene is TRBV9, the J gene TRBJ2-3; D call uncertain. Germline-derived CDR1 and CDR2 are SGDLS and YYNGEE. Trimming removed 2 bases from V and 4 bases from J, with 14 bases in between. The CDR3 runs 15 residues. The chain's CDR3 is CASSVDWMWADTQYF. CDR3 sequence (DNA): TGTGCCAGCAGCGTGGATTGGATGTGGGCAGATACGCAGTATTTT.

The genes are TRBV15 and TRBJ2-2; D gene ambiguous. Per germline, CDR1 LNHNV and CDR2 YYDKDF (reference sequence). CDR3 length: 12 residues. V dropped 5 bases and J dropped 6 bases, with 7 bases sitting between them. The DNA for the CDR3 is TGTGCCACCAGCCCCCTTGCCGGGGAGCTGTTTTTT. Its protein product is CATSPLAGELFF.

The V and J genes are TRBV7-9 and TRBJ2-7, with TRBD1 identical over 7 bases. Germline values: CDR1 SEHNR, CDR2 FQNEAQ (reference sequence). CDR3 size: 16 residues. Trimming took 5 bases from V and 0 from J; bases not matched to a gene: 10. The CDR3 loop is CASSTPGTDPSYEQYF. The CDR3 region has the DNA TGTGCCAGCAGCACCCCGGGGACAGACCCCTCCTACGAGCAGTACTTC.

V and J are TRBV30 and TRBJ2-2; D might be TRBD1 (6 bases). The CDR3 contains 17 residues. Germline V gene sequence: CDR1 GTSNPN, CDR2 SVGIG (reference sequence). V gave up 0 bases and J gave up 3 bases, with 17 bases separating them. The CDR3 region has the DNA TGTGCCTGGAGTGTCCCTAACCAGGGGTTGGACACCGGGGAGCTGTTTTTT. Its protein product is CAWSVPNQGLDTGELFF.

The chain recombines TRBV9 with TRBJ1-4; 7 nucleotides agree with TRBD1. CDR3 length: 15 amino acids. V lost 0 bases and J lost 8; bases outside the gene matches: 7. In germline, CDR1 is SGDLS, CDR2 YYNGEE. The CDR3 loop is CASSVATGVREKLFF. The CDR3, as DNA: TGTGCCAGCAGCGTAGCTACAGGGGTTAGGGAAAAACTGTTTTTT.

This chain connects TRBV19 to TRBJ1-6, with D perhaps TRBD1 (6 bases). In germline, CDR1 is LNHDA, CDR2 SQIVND (reference sequence). Trimming shortened V by 4 bases and J by 7 bases, and 14 bases separated the two germline ends. The CDR3 contains 15 residues. This CDR3 reads CASSRYRVGNSPLHF. CDR3 DNA: TGTGCCAGTAGTAGATACAGGGTGGGGAATTCACCCCTCCACTTT.

This clone was recorded only once. The V call is TRBV3-1 (or the pseudogene TRBV3-2), the J call TRBJ2-1; D is possibly TRBD2 (6 bases). The germline gives CDR1 LGHDT, CDR2 YNNKEL (reference sequence). V lost 6 bases to trimming and J lost 5 bases, with 11 bases between them. CDR3 length: 13 amino acids. The CDR3 region has the DNA TGTGCCAGCAGGGACTACCGAAACAATGAGCAGTTCTTC. Residues: CASRDYRNNEQFF.

The V gene is TRBV28, the J gene TRBJ2-3, with TRBD1 as a possible D gene (5 bases). Germline V gene lookup returns CDR1 MDHEN and CDR2 SYDVKM. V lost 6 bases and J 3 bases, leaving 19 bases between the germline ends. The CDR3 runs 16 residues. In DNA, the CDR3 is TGTGCCAGCAGAGTTGGCCAGGGATGGGGAACAGATACGCAGTATTTT. Translation: CASRVGQGWGTDTQYF. The full variable domain, completed using reference TRBV28 and TRBJ2-3, is DVKVTQSSRYLVKRTGEKVFLECVQDMDHENMFWYRQDPGLGLRLIYFSYDVKMKEKGDIPEGYSVSREKKERFSLILESASTNQTSMYLCASRVGQGWGTDTQYFGPGTRLTVL.

DNA for the CDR3: TGCGCCAGCAGCTCCGGGACCCCTGGAGGGGAGCAGTACGTC. This encodes CASSSGTPGGEQYV. The chain employs TRBV5-1 and TRBJ2-7, with a weak D call TRBD2 (6 bases). Trimming pared 3 bases from V and 7 bases from J, leaving 17 bases between. The V gene's germline CDR1 is SGHRS and CDR2 YFSETQ. CDR3 length equals 14 residues.

The chain employs TRBV6-5 and TRBJ2-3; D is perhaps TRBD2 (6 bases). Germline V gene data show CDR1 as MNHEY and CDR2 as SVGAGI. Trimming pared 7 bases from V and 3 bases from J, leaving 17 bases between. CDR3 length: 15 amino acids. Here the CDR3 DNA reads TGTGCCAGCAACCCCATAGCGGTTGCGACAGATACGCAGTATTTT. It codes for CASNPIAVATDTQYF.

Written as DNA, the CDR3 is TGTGCCAGCAGCTCCCAAGAGACCCAGTACTTC. This codes for CASSSQETQYF. The chain uses TRBV9 and TRBJ2-5; no firm D call. The V end lost 4 bases, the J end lost 1 base, and 2 bases lay between the germline ends. The CDR3 is made up of 11 amino acids. Germline-derived CDR1 and CDR2 are SGDLS and YYNGEE. The full variable domain, completed using reference TRBV9 and TRBJ2-5, is DSGVTQTPKHLITATGQRVTLRCSPRSGDLSVYWYQQSLDQGLQFLIQYYNGEERAKGNILERFSAQQFPDLHSELNLSSLELGDSALYFCASSSQETQYFGPGTRLLVL.

The rearrangement uses TRBV5-6 and TRBJ2-5; a possible D gene is TRBD1 (5 bases). V shed 0 bases and J shed 5 bases, with 11 bases lying between them. There are 14 residues in the CDR3. The germline V gene encodes CDR1 SGHDT and CDR2 YYEEEE. The CDR3 spells CASSLGAGWETQYF. As DNA, the CDR3 is TGTGCCAGCAGCTTGGGCGCAGGGTGGGAGACCCAGTACTTC. Based on the CDR3 plus reference TRBV5-6 and TRBJ2-5, the full variable domain is DAGVTQSPTHLIKTRGQQVTLRCSPKSGHDTVSWYQQALGQGPQFIFQYYEEEERQRGNFPDRFSGHQFPNYSSELNVNALLLGDSALYLCASSLGAGWETQYFGPGTRLLVL.

The V call is TRBV27, the J call TRBJ2-2; tentatively, D is TRBD2 (7 bases). Germline V gene lookup returns CDR1 MNHEY and CDR2 SMNVEV (reference sequence). This CDR3 is built from 15 residues. V lost 7 bases, J lost 1 base, and 13 bases lay in between. The chain's CDR3 is CASTLRGGNTGELFF. CDR3 in DNA: TGTGCCAGCACCTTGAGGGGGGGGAACACCGGGGAGCTGTTTTTT.

CDR3 loop: CASSLAGPGRGNQPQHF. Here the CDR3 DNA reads TGTGCCAGCAGCTTAGCTGGTCCAGGGAGGGGCAATCAGCCCCAGCATTTT. J is TRBJ1-5 and V is TRBV7-2, with a tentative D call TRBD1 (5 bases). The germline CDR1 and CDR2 sequences are SGHTA and FQGNSA. This CDR3 is built from 17 residues. V was pared by 0 bases and J by 2 bases, with 14 bases between. The whole variable domain, remainder taken from reference TRBV7-2 and TRBJ1-5, is GAGVSQSPSNKVTEKGKDVELRCDPISGHTALYWYRQSLGQGLEFLIYFQGNSAPDKSGLPSDRFSAERTGGSVSTLTIQRTQQEDSAVYLCASSLAGPGRGNQPQHFGDGTRLSIL.

V and J are TRBV5-4 and TRBJ1-2; 7 positions agree with TRBD1. The CDR3 has 16 amino acids. Germline CDR1 reads SGHNT; CDR2 reads YYREEE (reference sequence). Losses at the gene ends were 0 bases for V and 8 bases for J; bases not matched to a gene: 13. CDR3 coding DNA: TGTGCCAGCAGCTTGGTAGCAGGGGGTAGCTATACAGGCTACACCTTC. It yields the protein CASSLVAGGSYTGYTF.

V and J are TRBV5-1 and TRBJ1-1; D ambiguous. CDR1 and CDR2 (germline): SGHRS, YFSETQ. The CDR3 is 13 residues long. V lost 3 bases to trimming and J lost 2 bases, with 8 bases between them. CDR3 nucleotides: TGCGCCAGCAGCTCTCACGTTAACACTGAAGCTTTCTTT. It translates to CASSSHVNTEAFF.

This clone has just one count. The V gene is TRBV20-1, the J gene TRBJ2-5; D is uncertain. The CDR3 spans 11 residues. Germline values: CDR1 DFQATT, CDR2 SNEGSKA (reference sequence). The V end lost 7 bases, the J end lost 2 bases, and 8 bases lay between the germline ends. CDR3 DNA sequence: TGCAGTGGATACAGACAAGAGACCCAGTACTTC. Translation: CSGYRQETQYF.